The 32 T cell receptor beta chains in this list originate from one sample, sequenced in a study of blood T cells in healthy people across ages. Primers used in a second PCR of roughly 7 to 12 cycles were a sample-barcoded 5' primer and a J-beta primer mix. TCRdb re-called the 5' RACE reads through MiXCR, storing one row per CDR3 protein. The sample holds more than 800,000 distinct CDR3 sequences; 40% to 50% are singletons and the top ten take under 20%. Sequencing input: blood. These receptors came from a woman aged 60-75 years in good health.

V and J are TRBV20-1 and TRBJ1-1; D is undetermined. Germline-derived CDR1 and CDR2 are DFQATT and SNEGSKA (reference sequence). This CDR3 is built from 13 residues. V was clipped by 6 bases and J by 6 bases, with 17 bases between them. The CDR3: CSADLWAHSEAFF. The CDR3, as DNA: TGCAGTGCCGATTTATGGGCACATTCTGAAGCTTTCTTT.

This clonotype was counted between two and nine times. The rearrangement uses TRBV24-1 and TRBJ1-5, with D unresolved. The germline V and J ends were trimmed by 7 bases and 7 bases, with 13 bases remaining between them. Germline V gives CDR1 KGHDR, CDR2 SFDVKD. The CDR3 is 13 amino acids. The CDR3 loop reads CATSAIGEQPQHF. In DNA form, the CDR3 reads TGTGCCACCAGCGCCATCGGGGAACAGCCCCAGCATTTT.

About this clonotype: This could be a read error, since a much larger clone is one nucleotide away. The chain combines TRBV7-3 with TRBJ2-5; 7 bases agree with TRBD2. Near its end, the DNA agrees better with TRBJ2-4, so the J call may be wrong. Germline assignment: CDR1 SGHTA and CDR2 FQGTGA. The CDR3 spans 15 residues. The CDR3 is CASRRGGVGKNIQYF. CDR3 nucleotides: TGTGCCAGCAGGCGCGGGGGTGTCGGCAAAAACATTCAGTACTTC.

This clonotype was recorded once. The chain has TRBV5-6 and TRBJ2-7; 9 nucleotides match TRBD1. In germline, CDR1 is SGHDT, CDR2 YYEEEE. The CDR3 is made up of 15 amino acids. V dropped 5 bases and J dropped 3; count of bases not matched to a gene: 9. The CDR3 loop reads CASSFPGTGIYEQYF. The CDR3 nucleotides are TGTGCCAGCAGTTTCCCCGGGACAGGGATCTACGAGCAGTACTTC. Complete variable domain (other parts from reference TRBV5-6 and TRBJ2-7): DAGVTQSPTHLIKTRGQQVTLRCSPKSGHDTVSWYQQALGQGPQFIFQYYEEEERQRGNFPDRFSGHQFPNYSSELNVNALLLGDSALYLCASSFPGTGIYEQYFGPGTRLTVT.

This clonotype has a handful of counts. The CDR3 sequence: CASSVGTRDTQYF. DNA for the CDR3: TGCGCCAGCAGCGTCGGGACCCGGGATACGCAGTATTTT. V usage is TRBV5-1 and J usage is TRBJ2-3; D is tentatively TRBD1 or TRBD2 (5 bases each). Trimming shortened V by 4 bases and J by 6 bases, and 12 bases separated the two germline ends. CDR1 is SGHRS, CDR2 YFSETQ, per germline. The CDR3 spans 13 residues.

Here the CDR3 reads CASSQGQQSYSNQPQHF. Here the CDR3 DNA reads TGTGCCAGCAGCCAAGGACAGCAAAGTTATAGCAATCAGCCCCAGCATTTT. V gene TRBV4-2 combines with J gene TRBJ1-5; D may be TRBD1 (5 bases). V was cut by 1 base and J by 0 bases, with 13 bases left in between. Germline V gene data show CDR1 as LGHNA and CDR2 as YNFKEQ. The CDR3 is 17 amino acids.

This chain connects TRBV20-1 to TRBJ2-7; TRBD2 matches 7 bases. With 2 bases clipped from V and 2 bases from J, the junction kept 12 bases outside the gene matches. The CDR3 runs to 16 residues. Germline loops: CDR1 DFQATT, CDR2 SNEGSKA (reference sequence). CDR3 amino acids: CSARSPLANGPYEQYF. The CDR3 DNA reads TGCAGTGCTAGATCCCCACTAGCGAATGGGCCCTACGAGCAGTACTTC.

The chain couples TRBV11-2 to TRBJ1-6, with no clear D. The CDR3 totals 17 residues. In germline, CDR1 is SGHAT, CDR2 FQNNGV. With 5 bases removed from V and 6 bases from J, the gap between germline ends came to 20 bases. The CDR3 sequence: CASSLLPGPRINSPLHF. In DNA form, the CDR3 reads TGTGCCAGCAGCCTTCTCCCGGGTCCTAGAATTAATTCACCCCTCCACTTT.

This clonotype was counted a few times. The chain is built from TRBV28 and TRBJ1-4, with D unclear. The germline gives CDR1 MDHEN, CDR2 SYDVKM. V was trimmed by 6 bases and J by 3 bases, leaving 14 bases between them. CDR3 size: 15 residues. Written as DNA, the CDR3 is TGTGCCAGCAGCCTCCTTGGAGCGGCTAATGAAAAACTGTTTTTT. Translated, it gives CASSLLGAANEKLFF.

The rearrangement links TRBV12-3 or TRBV12-4 to TRBJ2-1, with D unresolved. The J call may be incorrect, as the DNA end agrees better with TRBJ2-7. The CDR3 loop spans 16 amino acids. CDR3 DNA sequence: TGTGCCAGCAGTTTGCCGGGTCTGAGCTCCTACAATGAGCAGTACTTC. This translates into CASSLPGLSSYNEQYF.

This chain joins TRBV6-1 and TRBJ2-3; 12 bases line up with TRBD2. J was trimmed by 2 bases and V by 6 bases; bases with no gene match: 9. The germline gives CDR1 MNHNS, CDR2 SASEGT. This CDR3 has 17 amino acids. The CDR3 coding sequence is TGTGCCAGCAGACGACGGACTAGCGGGATGCTCACAGATACGCAGTATTTT. It is translated as CASRRRTSGMLTDTQYF.

The genes are TRBV20-1 and TRBJ2-3; 8 bases match TRBD2. J lost 10 bases, V lost 3 bases, and 6 bases had no gene match. The CDR3 totals 12 residues. The germline V gene encodes CDR1 DFQATT and CDR2 SNEGSKA (reference sequence). The chain's CDR3 is CSARPGLEAQYF. The DNA of the CDR3 is TGCAGTGCTAGGCCGGGACTAGAAGCGCAGTATTTT.

This clonotype was counted many times. The rearrangement uses TRBV6-6 and TRBJ2-4; 7 nucleotides line up with TRBD2. The germline V gene encodes CDR1 MNHNY and CDR2 SVGAGI (reference sequence). V shed 6 bases, J shed 4 bases, and the junction held 9 bases outside the gene matches. The CDR3 loop spans 15 amino acids. The DNA for the CDR3 is TGTGCCAGCAGCTCTTTAGCGGGCCAAAAAAACATTCAGTACTTC. Amino acid sequence: CASSSLAGQKNIQYF.

The genes are TRBV6-1 and TRBJ2-3, with D possibly being TRBD1 or TRBD2 (6 bases each). The V end lost 4 bases, the J end lost 2 bases, and 16 bases lay between the germline ends. The germline V gene has CDR1 MNHNS and CDR2 SASEGT. The CDR3 has 16 residues. The CDR3 loop is CASSVGGVGPTDTQYF. The CDR3 bases are TGTGCCAGCAGTGTGGGGGGCGTCGGGCCCACAGATACGCAGTATTTT.

The chain recombines TRBV5-4 with TRBJ2-1; unclear D gene. The CDR3 loop spans 15 amino acids. V was shortened by 4 bases and J by 7 bases, with 18 bases between the two germline ends. The germline V gene has CDR1 SGHNT and CDR2 YYREEE (reference sequence). The CDR3 here is CASSPRTGPGNEQFF. CDR3 nucleotides: TGTGCCAGCAGCCCGAGAACGGGTCCCGGGAATGAGCAGTTCTTC.

The genes are TRBV6-5 and TRBJ2-7; possible D gene TRBD1, 6 bases. CDR1 MNHEY and CDR2 SVGAGI come from the germline V gene. This CDR3 has 15 amino acids. With 6 bases removed from V and 3 bases from J, the gap between germline ends came to 18 bases. As DNA, the CDR3 is TGTGCCAGCAGGGAAAACAGGGCACGAAACTACGAGCAGTACTTC. Protein product: CASRENRARNYEQYF.

This clonotype was counted only a few times. The chain joins TRBV5-1 to TRBJ1-2, with 8 bases identical to TRBD1. There are 14 residues in the CDR3. CDR1 and CDR2 (germline): SGHRS, YFSETQ. The junction had 5 bases not matched to a gene; V was cut back by 5 bases and J by 2 bases. CDR3 region: CASRKGTGNYGYTF. CDR3 DNA sequence: TGCGCCAGCAGAAAAGGGACAGGAAACTATGGCTACACCTTC.

J is TRBJ2-5 and V is TRBV20-1, with D uncertain. Looked up from germline, CDR1 is DFQATT and CDR2 is SNEGSKA (reference sequence). This CDR3 comprises 12 residues. Trimming stripped 3 bases from V and 2 bases from J, with 7 bases between. This chain's CDR3 is CSARGNQETQYF. CDR3 bases: TGCAGTGCTAGGGGCAATCAAGAGACCCAGTACTTC.

This chain connects TRBV9 to TRBJ2-7, with no clear D. The CDR3 loop spans 14 amino acids. Germline V gene lookup returns CDR1 SGDLS and CDR2 YYNGEE. V dropped 5 bases and J dropped 4 bases, with 16 bases sitting between them. The CDR3 protein is CASSAAGSFYEQYF. CDR3 coding DNA: TGTGCCAGCAGTGCCGCTGGGTCCTTTTACGAGCAGTACTTC.

Only a few counts were recorded for this clonotype. The chain employs TRBV28 and TRBJ1-6, with 10 bases lining up with TRBD1. Germline trimming cut 5 bases from V and 9 bases from J; bases unmatched to any gene: 7. The CDR3 is 15 amino acids. Germline V gene lookup returns CDR1 MDHEN and CDR2 SYDVKM. CDR3 in DNA: TGTGCCAGCAGTACCCCGACAGGGGGCGCTTCACCCCTCCACTTT. This gives the protein CASSTPTGGASPLHF.

This clonotype appeared a few times. V is TRBV15 and J is TRBJ2-3; D assignment may be TRBD1 or TRBD2 (6 bases each). This CDR3 spans 14 amino acids. The V gene's germline CDR1 is LNHNV and CDR2 YYDKDF (reference sequence). Trimming took 2 bases from V and 3 from J, leaving 9 bases between them. CDR3 DNA: TGTGCCACCAGCAGATTAGGGGGGACAGATACGCAGTATTTT. Translation gives CATSRLGGTDTQYF.

The rearrangement uses TRBV7-9 and TRBJ2-7; 7 nucleotides agree with TRBD2. J was trimmed by 5 bases and V by 2 bases; bases with no gene match: 9. Germline V gene lookup returns CDR1 SEHNR and CDR2 FQNEAQ (reference sequence). This CDR3 contains 15 residues. The CDR3 sequence: CASSLMSSGTDEQYF. Here the CDR3 DNA reads TGTGCCAGCAGCTTAATGTCTAGCGGCACAGACGAGCAGTACTTC.

The chain combines TRBV20-1 with TRBJ1-2; D is uncertain. CDR1 is DFQATT and CDR2 is SNEGSKA in the germline V gene (reference sequence). The CDR3 runs 10 residues. V shed 0 bases and J shed 10 bases, with 6 bases lying between them. The CDR3: CSARDFFYTF. The CDR3 DNA follows: TGCAGTGCTAGAGATTTCTTCTACACCTTC.

This clonotype was detected only a few times. The chain employs TRBV7-9 and TRBJ2-1, with 8 bases identical to TRBD2. CDR3 length: 16 residues. The germline V gene has CDR1 SEHNR and CDR2 FQNEAQ (reference sequence). After removal of 5 bases from V and 6 bases from J, the junction contained 12 bases not matched to a gene. The CDR3 DNA reads TGTGCCAGCAGCCCCCCAGCGGGAGAGAGGTTCAATGAGCAGTTCTTC. Encoded protein: CASSPPAGERFNEQFF.

This clonotype has a single count. The chain combines TRBV3-1 with TRBJ2-5; the D is unclear. Near its end, the DNA agrees better with TRBJ2-7, so the J call may be wrong. Germline V CDR1 and CDR2: LGHDT, YNNKEL (reference sequence). This CDR3 region has 13 residues. CDR3 protein: CASSQVNVGEQYF. Here the CDR3 DNA reads TGTGCCAGCAGCCAAGTTAACGTTGGCGAGCAGTACTTC.

J is TRBJ1-1 and V is TRBV4-1; D unclear. This CDR3 has 14 residues. Germline V CDR1 and CDR2: MGHRA, YSYEKL. V dropped 4 bases and J dropped 4 bases, with 13 bases sitting between them. In DNA, the CDR3 is TGCGCCAGCAGCCTGACCCGGGTGGCCACTGAAGCTTTCTTT. It encodes CASSLTRVATEAFF.

The genes are TRBV20-1 and TRBJ2-1; D is possibly TRBD2 (5 bases). Trimming took 3 bases from V and 7 from J, leaving 19 bases between them. The V gene's germline CDR1 is DFQATT and CDR2 SNEGSKA (reference sequence). The CDR3 is made up of 15 amino acids. The CDR3 region has the DNA TGCAGTGCTAGTAGGTGGCGGGCGCGTTTTAATGAGCAGTTCTTC. Protein sequence: CSASRWRARFNEQFF.

This clonotype was detected ten times or more. Written as DNA, the CDR3 is TGCAGCGTTGCGCCAGGCAGGGAGACCCAGTACTTC. It specifies CSVAPGRETQYF. V and J are TRBV29-1 and TRBJ2-5; D ambiguous. Germline V CDR1 and CDR2: SQVTM, ANQGSEA. V was cut by 4 bases and J by 5 bases, with 11 bases left in between. The CDR3 contains 12 residues.

As concerns this clonotype: The junction departs from the called germline gene at one end, perhaps through a read error. The rearrangement joins TRBV5-6 to TRBJ2-1; D call uncertain. The germline V gene encodes CDR1 SGHDT and CDR2 YYEEEE. This CDR3 region has 15 residues. CDR3 DNA: TGTGCCAGCAGCTTGAGGAACAACCTCGGCAATGGGCAGTTCTTC. Amino acids: CASSLRNNLGNGQFF.

V usage is TRBV12-3 or TRBV12-4 and J usage is TRBJ2-3; tentatively, D is TRBD2 (6 bases). The CDR3 runs 16 residues. The V end was cut by 6 bases, the J end by 2 bases, with 18 bases between. The CDR3 nucleotides are TGTGCCAGCAGACCCACCGGAGGGGCTATCACAGATACGCAGTATTTT. It yields the protein CASRPTGGAITDTQYF.

V gene TRBV20-1 combines with J gene TRBJ2-1; D may be TRBD2 (6 bases). The end of the DNA is better explained by TRBJ2-7, so the J call may be wrong. The germline V gene encodes CDR1 DFQATT and CDR2 SNEGSKA (reference sequence). The CDR3 is 16 amino acids. The CDR3 region has the DNA TGCAGTGCTAGAGATGAGGGTAGCGGAACCTACAATGAGCAGTACTTC. As protein: CSARDEGSGTYNEQYF.

The CDR3 protein is CASSQTRGTLEKLFF. DNA of the CDR3: TGTGCCAGCAGCCAGACCCGCGGGACGTTAGAAAAACTGTTTTTT. The genes are TRBV14 and TRBJ1-4; a possible D gene is TRBD1 (5 bases). Germline-derived CDR1 and CDR2 are SGHDN and FVKESK. This CDR3 comprises 15 residues. V lost 3 bases and J lost 8, with 16 bases in between.